Each of the 31 T cell receptor beta chains below was sequenced from the same sample in a study of response to subunit inactivated influenza vaccine (dated by TCRdb to 2016 to 2018). The protocol used for the library was RT-PCR. The instrument given in TCRdb is Illumina HiSeq 2500. TCRdb handled the public reads itself, with Q25 trimming in fastp and clone calling in MiXCR, and kept productive beta chains. Rows matching on CDR3 protein sequence are summarized as one entry with the most common DNA and genes. In all, the sample holds about 700,000 distinct CDR3 sequences, and about 15% of those were seen once. The top ten hold 11% of the sample. The sequencing used PBMCs from blood, collected less than 13 days after vaccination. These receptors originate from a man aged 50 or older who received an inactivated influenza vaccine. Donor details come from another sample of the same person, matched by shared clones.

The sample holds a few counts of this clonotype. The rearrangement joins TRBV7-2 to TRBJ2-7; 9 positions agree with TRBD1. The length of the CDR3 is 15 residues. V dropped 1 base and J dropped 2; count of bases not matched to a gene: 3. The germline V gene has CDR1 SGHTA and CDR2 FQGNSA. The CDR3 is CASSLVTGGAYEQYF. The CDR3 bases are TGTGCCAGCAGCTTAGTCACAGGGGGCGCCTACGAGCAGTACTTC.

The CDR3 coding sequence is TGTGCCAGCAGCCCGAACCCGGGACAGGGGGCTCTTGAGCAGTTCTTC. This codes for CASSPNPGQGALEQFF. The rearrangement joins TRBV7-2 to TRBJ2-1, with TRBD1 matching 12 bases. The CDR3 runs to 16 residues. V dropped 5 bases and J dropped 9; count of bases not matched to a gene: 11. Germline V CDR1 and CDR2: SGHTA, FQGNSA.

The chain recombines TRBV19 with TRBJ2-2; 10 bases map to TRBD2. This CDR3 is 15 amino acids long. With V trimmed by 7 bases and J by 6 bases, 8 bases remained unmatched. Germline lookup yields CDR1 LNHDA and CDR2 SQIVND (reference sequence). CDR3 sequence reads: CASTRGLANAGELFF. For the CDR3, the DNA is TGTGCCAGTACCCGGGGACTAGCGAATGCCGGGGAGCTGTTTTTT.

V usage is TRBV3-1 and J usage is TRBJ2-3, with D perhaps assigned TRBD1 or TRBD2 (5 bases each). Germline values: CDR1 LGHDT, CDR2 YNNKEL (reference sequence). Trimming removed 1 base from V and 4 bases from J, with 15 bases in between. This CDR3 contains 16 residues. The DNA of the CDR3 is TGTGCCAGCAGCCAAGCTATCCCGGGGCGTTCAGATACGCAGTATTTT. This gives the protein CASSQAIPGRSDTQYF.

A note on this clonotype: Since a much larger clone is just one base distant, this may be a read error. The gene calls are TRBV29-1 and TRBJ2-3, with TRBD2 matching 7 bases. With V trimmed by 4 bases and J by 5 bases, 12 bases remained unmatched. Looked up from germline, CDR1 is SQVTM and CDR2 is ANQGSEA. CDR3 length: 15 amino acids. CDR3 nucleotide sequence: TGCAGCGTTGTAGGAGCGGGACTTGTCAAAGATACGCAGTATTTT. Its translation: CSVVGAGLVKDTQYF.

This clonotype has just a few counts. The V and J genes are TRBV4-2 and TRBJ1-2; maybe TRBD1 (5 bases). The CDR3 has 14 amino acids. Between the trimmed V and J ends, which lost 3 bases and 9 bases, there was a span of 17 bases. Per germline, CDR1 LGHNA and CDR2 YNFKEQ. The CDR3 here is CASSQEVGDDRYTF. For the CDR3, the DNA is TGTGCCAGCAGCCAGGAGGTGGGGGACGATCGCTACACCTTC.

This chain connects TRBV6-5 to TRBJ2-7; 7 bases are a match to TRBD1. Germline V gene lookup returns CDR1 MNHEY and CDR2 SVGAGI. The trim removed 2 bases at V and 5 bases at J, leaving 12 bases unmatched. This CDR3 spans 16 amino acids. CDR3 in amino acids: CASSYAAGQVYHEQYF. The CDR3 DNA follows: TGTGCCAGCAGTTACGCCGCAGGACAGGTCTACCACGAGCAGTACTTC.

The chain recombines TRBV11-2 with TRBJ2-3; 8 positions match TRBD2. From germline, CDR1 is SGHAT and CDR2 FQNNGV. The trim removed 2 bases at V and 3 bases at J, leaving 13 bases unmatched. The CDR3 has 18 amino acids. Written as DNA, the CDR3 is TGTGCCAGCAGCTTATGGGCGGGGGGACGCCGGCAAACAGATACGCAGTATTTT. Protein sequence: CASSLWAGGRRQTDTQYF.

The chain couples TRBV2 to TRBJ2-7, with 10 nucleotides matching TRBD2. The CDR3 has 15 residues. The germline gives CDR1 SNHLY, CDR2 FYNNEI. V lost 4 bases, J lost 2 bases, and 5 bases stayed unmatched. CDR3 protein: CASSGGSGRAYEQYF. The CDR3 DNA is TGTGCCAGCAGTGGCGGGAGCGGGAGGGCCTACGAGCAGTACTTC.

This clonotype has at least ten counts. The chain employs TRBV30 and TRBJ1-2; D not resolved. The CDR3 is 10 amino acids. Trimming removed 4 bases at V and 4 bases at J, with 4 bases between. CDR1 and CDR2 from the germline V gene are GTSNPN and SVGIG (reference sequence). DNA of the CDR3: TGTGCCTGGATAGGCTATGGCTACACCTTC. Translation gives CAWIGYGYTF.

As regards this clonotype: A clone one base away is much larger, so this may be a read error. The chain links TRBV5-6 to TRBJ2-3; 12 nucleotides align to TRBD2. The CDR3 sequence is 16 residues long. V trimming: 5 bases; J trimming: 0 bases; junction bases outside the gene matches: 4. Germline values: CDR1 SGHDT, CDR2 YYEEEE. The CDR3 protein is CASSHGLAGSTDTQYF. Here the CDR3 DNA reads TGTGCCAGCAGTCACGGACTAGCGGGGAGCACAGATACGCAGTATTTT.

The gene calls are TRBV15 and TRBJ2-7, with D tentatively TRBD1 (6 bases). The CDR3 is 15 residues long. CDR1 LNHNV and CDR2 YYDKDF come from the germline V gene (reference sequence). The V gene lost 3 bases and the J gene lost 2 bases, with 14 bases spanning the gap. CDR3 protein: CATSRATWGPYEQYF. CDR3 in DNA: TGTGCCACCAGCAGGGCTACGTGGGGGCCCTACGAGCAGTACTTC.

This sequence joins TRBV19 and TRBJ2-3; D gene ambiguous. The CDR3 runs 16 residues. Germline values: CDR1 LNHDA, CDR2 SQIVND (reference sequence). V was shortened by 5 bases and J by 2 bases, with 17 bases between the two germline ends. Here the CDR3 reads CASSAARSGFTDTQYF. CDR3 bases: TGTGCCAGTAGTGCAGCACGGTCCGGCTTCACAGATACGCAGTATTTT.

V gene TRBV20-1 combines with J gene TRBJ2-3, with TRBD1 identical over 9 bases. The CDR3 contains 15 residues. V lost 3 bases and J lost 2; bases outside the gene matches: 6. Germline loops: CDR1 DFQATT, CDR2 SNEGSKA (reference sequence). For the CDR3, the DNA is TGCAGTGCTAGCGGCGGGACAGGGTTCACAGATACGCAGTATTTT. This translates into CSASGGTGFTDTQYF.

This clonotype has more than one count but fewer than ten. The chain combines TRBV7-2 with TRBJ1-4; TRBD1 matches at 8 bases. The CDR3 spans 13 residues. The germline CDR1 and CDR2 sequences are SGHTA and FQGNSA. Trimming at V came to 10 bases and at J to 8 bases, leaving 9 bases not matched to a gene. CDR3 DNA sequence: TGTGCCACGGGACAGGCCTGGAGGGAAAAACTGTTTTTT. It specifies CATGQAWREKLFF.

This chain uses TRBV20-1 with TRBJ2-7; the match to TRBD2 covers 14 bases. CDR1 and CDR2 from the germline V gene are DFQATT and SNEGSKA (reference sequence). The trim removed 6 bases at V and 6 bases at J, leaving 7 bases unmatched. This CDR3 is built from 14 residues. CDR3 sequence (DNA): TGCAGTGCATTGACTAGCGGGAGGGCCTCCGAGCAGTACTTC. Amino acid sequence: CSALTSGRASEQYF.

This clonotype was seen a few times. The rearrangement uses TRBV10-3 and TRBJ2-1; 7 bases are shared with TRBD2. This CDR3 is built from 16 residues. The trim removed 4 bases at V and 3 bases at J, leaving 9 bases unmatched. Germline CDR1 and CDR2: ENHRY and SYGVKD. The CDR3: CAISGGDQRGYNEQFF. The CDR3, as DNA: TGTGCCATCAGTGGTGGGGACCAGCGGGGCTACAATGAGCAGTTCTTC.

This clonotype was counted only a few times. The CDR3 sequence: CASRETGELSNQPQHF. The CDR3 bases are TGTGCCAGCAGAGAGACAGGGGAGTTGAGCAATCAGCCCCAGCATTTT. The J gene is TRBJ1-5, the V gene TRBV7-7; 8 nucleotides agree with TRBD1. This CDR3 comprises 16 residues. Losses at the gene ends were 6 bases for V and 1 base for J; bases not matched to a gene: 8. The germline CDR1 and CDR2 sequences are SSHAT and FNYEAQ (reference sequence).

The chain is built from TRBV7-2 and TRBJ2-1; D is ambiguous. Trimming pared 5 bases from V and 9 bases from J, leaving 14 bases between. Germline V gene lookup returns CDR1 SGHTA and CDR2 FQGNSA. This CDR3 is built from 13 residues. CDR3 DNA: TGTGCCAGCAGCCCCAATCTGGGCGGTGAGCAGTTCTTC. Translating it yields CASSPNLGGEQFF.

The table lists this clonotype with a few counts. J is TRBJ2-4 and V is TRBV6-2 or TRBV6-3, with 12 bases matching TRBD2. The V segment lost 7 bases and the J segment 4 bases; nucleotides outside the gene matches: 11. This CDR3 comprises 17 residues. From germline, CDR1 is MNHEY and CDR2 SVGEGT. CDR3: CASTTSGRHALKNIQYF. CDR3 nucleotides: TGTGCCAGCACAACTAGCGGGAGGCACGCCCTGAAAAACATTCAGTACTTC.

This clonotype turned up a few times. The J gene is TRBJ2-7, the V gene TRBV5-6; TRBD1 is a possible D gene (6 bases). V was cut by 3 bases and J by 3 bases, with 16 bases left in between. CDR3 length: 15 residues. Germline CDR1 reads SGHDT; CDR2 reads YYEEEE. The CDR3: CASSSGWQGSYEQYF. DNA for the CDR3: TGTGCCAGCAGCTCCGGCTGGCAGGGGAGCTACGAGCAGTACTTC.

This clonotype has just a few counts. This chain joins TRBV7-9 and TRBJ2-1; 7 nucleotides agree with TRBD2. V was pared by 5 bases and J by 7 bases, with 11 bases of the junction left unmatched. CDR3 length: 15 amino acids. Germline V CDR1 and CDR2: SEHNR, FQNEAQ (reference sequence). CDR3 sequence reads: CASSLMGEGQNEQFF. The CDR3, as DNA: TGTGCCAGCAGCCTCATGGGGGAGGGCCAAAATGAGCAGTTCTTC.

The chain carries TRBV7-2 and TRBJ2-1; the D is unclear. There are 16 residues in the CDR3. Trimming removed 3 bases at V and 0 bases at J, with 12 bases between. CDR1 and CDR2 from the germline V gene are SGHTA and FQGNSA. The CDR3 DNA reads as TGTGCCAGCAGCTTCCTAAACACACACTCCTACAATGAGCAGTTCTTC. It specifies CASSFLNTHSYNEQFF.

In this sample, this clonotype turned up many times. J is TRBJ1-4 and V is TRBV7-2, with no clear D. Germline V gives CDR1 SGHTA, CDR2 FQGNSA. V dropped 0 bases and J dropped 3 bases, with 8 bases sitting between them. CDR3 length: 15 residues. CDR3: CASSLAGRANEKLFF. The CDR3 DNA is TGTGCCAGCAGCTTAGCGGGGAGGGCTAATGAAAAACTGTTTTTT.

This clonotype has a handful of counts. The gene calls are TRBV19 and TRBJ1-6, with 7 bases fitting TRBD1. The CDR3 sequence is 15 residues long. The trim removed 5 bases at V and 9 bases at J, leaving 10 bases unmatched. Per the germline V gene, CDR1 is LNHDA and CDR2 is SQIVND (reference sequence). CDR3 amino acids: CASSAQGINGSPLHF. The CDR3 bases are TGTGCCAGTAGTGCACAGGGGATTAACGGTTCACCCCTCCACTTT.

This clonotype was seen at least ten times. The J gene is TRBJ2-4, the V gene TRBV12-3 or TRBV12-4; tentative D call: TRBD1 (5 bases). Trimming took off 2 bases at V and 3 bases at J, with 11 bases between the two ends. CDR3 size: 15 residues. This chain's CDR3 is CASSLTGQGKNIQYF. As DNA, the CDR3 is TGTGCCAGCAGTTTAACGGGTCAGGGCAAAAACATTCAGTACTTC.

V and J are TRBV12-3 or TRBV12-4 and TRBJ2-1; 11 nucleotides agree with TRBD2. This CDR3 comprises 15 residues. With V trimmed by 1 base and J by 10 bases, 6 bases remained unmatched. CDR3 sequence: CASSLGTSGGAEQFF. The CDR3 nucleotides read TGTGCCAGCAGTTTAGGAACTAGCGGGGGAGCGGAGCAGTTCTTC.

The table lists this clonotype with a few counts. The junction and the germline gene differ at one end; a read error may be behind it. The gene calls are TRBV29-1 and TRBJ2-7; possible D gene TRBD1, 5 bases. The CDR3 sequence is 13 residues long. In germline, CDR1 is SQVTM, CDR2 ANQGSEA. This chain's CDR3 is CSVGGRNSHEQYF. CDR3 nucleotides: TGCAGCGTTGGGGGCCGGAACTCCCACGAGCAGTACTTC.

The CDR3 bases are TGTGCCAGCACCCCGAGGTGGCTTGACAATGAGCAGTTCTTC. Translation: CASTPRWLDNEQFF. V and J are TRBV7-8 and TRBJ2-1; D uncertain. Germline CDR1 and CDR2: SGHVS and FQNEAQ. The germline V and J ends were trimmed by 7 bases and 5 bases, with 15 bases remaining between them. The CDR3 runs to 14 residues. Filled out from reference TRBV7-8 and TRBJ2-1, the complete variable domain reads GAGVSQSPRYKVAKRGQDVALRCDPISGHVSLFWYQQALGQGPEFLTYFQNEAQLDKSGLPSDRFFAERPEGSVSTLKIQRTQQEDSAVYLCASTPRWLDNEQFFGPGTRLTVL.

This clonotype came up a few times. The V gene is TRBV20-1, the J gene TRBJ2-1; D is perhaps TRBD1 or TRBD2 (5 bases each). The CDR3 totals 17 residues. V was clipped by 0 bases and J by 1 base, with 16 bases between them. Germline CDR1 and CDR2: DFQATT and SNEGSKA (reference sequence). The CDR3 DNA sequence: TGCAGTGCTAGAGATACGACGGGACGTCTTTCCTACAATGAGCAGTTCTTC. Translation gives CSARDTTGRLSYNEQFF.

This clonotype was seen more than once but under ten times. J is TRBJ2-7 and V is TRBV20-1, with D possibly matching TRBD2 (5 bases). V gave up 1 base and J gave up 2 bases, with 9 bases separating them. This CDR3 has 13 residues. Germline V gene lookup returns CDR1 DFQATT and CDR2 SNEGSKA (reference sequence). For the CDR3, the DNA is TGCAGTGCTAGAGGCGCCGGGGCCTACGAGCAGTACTTC. The encoded protein is CSARGAGAYEQYF.